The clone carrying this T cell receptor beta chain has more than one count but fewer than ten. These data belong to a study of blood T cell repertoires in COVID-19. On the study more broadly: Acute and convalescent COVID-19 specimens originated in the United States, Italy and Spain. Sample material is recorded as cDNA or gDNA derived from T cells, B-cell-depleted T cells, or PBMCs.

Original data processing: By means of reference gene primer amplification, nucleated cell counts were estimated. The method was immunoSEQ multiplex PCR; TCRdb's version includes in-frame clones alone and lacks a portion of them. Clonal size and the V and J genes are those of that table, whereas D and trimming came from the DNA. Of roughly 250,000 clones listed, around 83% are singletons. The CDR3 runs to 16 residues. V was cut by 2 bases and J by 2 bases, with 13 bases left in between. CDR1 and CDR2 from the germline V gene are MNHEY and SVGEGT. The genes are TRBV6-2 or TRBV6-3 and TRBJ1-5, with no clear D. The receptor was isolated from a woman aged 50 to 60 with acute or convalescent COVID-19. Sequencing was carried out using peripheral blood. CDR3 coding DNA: TGTGCCAGCAGTTACGAGGGCGGGAGGGGCAATCAGCCCCAGCATTTT. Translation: CASSYEGGRGNQPQHF.